Listed below are T cell receptor beta chains from one sample, sequenced in a study of cytomegalovirus exposure and HLA in healthy donors. Assay: immunoSEQ multiplex PCR; the TCRdb copy retains only in-frame clones and omits some. The sample carries about 110,000 clones, roughly 85% recorded once. Sequenced sample: PBMCs. These receptor sequences come from a woman in her forties in good health and CMV-seronegative. Each CDR3 is given with its conserved first and last residue. Each record gives: J gene, clone size, V gene, D gene, CDR3 length, CDR3 DNA, CDR3 protein. A D gene is named only where the DNA matches it firmly. Not all rows give a size; the values are once, few, many and, for expanded clones, a class.

>TRBJ1-1|.|TRBV6-1|.|12
TGTGCCAGCGGGCAGGAGAACACTGAAGCTTTCTTT
CASGQENTEAFF
>TRBJ2-6|.|TRBV4-1|.|18
TGCGCCAGCAGCCCCCGGGCAGGGGCCCTCTCTGGGGCCAACGTCCTGACTTTC
CASSPRAGALSGANVLTF
>TRBJ2-5|.|TRBV28|.|14
TGTGCCAGCAGTTTATCAGGGATCCAAGAGACCCAGTACTTC
CASSLSGIQETQYF
>TRBJ2-5|.|TRBV18|TRBD1|15
TGTGCCAGCTCACCCCCGACAGGGGATACAGAGACCCAGTACTTC
CASSPPTGDTETQYF
>TRBJ1-1|once|TRBV4-1|TRBD1|15
TGCGCCAGCAGCCCTCCAGGGGGAGAGGGCACTGAAGCTTTCTTT
CASSPPGGEGTEAFF
>TRBJ1-1|.|TRBV7-9|.|15
TGTGCCAGCAGCTTAGCGGTAGGGGGGGACACTGAAGCTTTCTTT
CASSLAVGGDTEAFF
>TRBJ2-5|.|TRBV19|.|15
TGTGCCAGTAGTCTACCCGGGGGAGAGGGGGAGACCCAGTACTTC
CASSLPGGEGETQYF
>TRBJ2-3|.|TRBV4-3|TRBD2|15
TGCGCCAGCAGACCGGGGACTAACGACCCAGATACGCAGTATTTT
CASRPGTNDPDTQYF
>TRBJ1-1|few|TRBV7-9|.|13
TGTGCCAGCAGCCCTCAGGGGTACACTGAAGCTTTCTTT
CASSPQGYTEAFF
>TRBJ2-7|.|TRBV16|.|15
TGTGCCAGCAGCCAAGGACAGACCGGCTCCTACGAGCAGTACTTC
CASSQGQTGSYEQYF
>TRBJ2-7|.|TRBV15|.|15
TGTGCCACCAGCAGAGTAACAGGAGAGACCTACGAGCAGTACTTC
CATSRVTGETYEQYF
>TRBJ1-6|once|TRBV4-3|.|13
TGCGCCAGCAGCGAGGATCTGAATTCACCCCTCCACTTT
CASSEDLNSPLHF
>TRBJ2-7|.|TRBV7-2|.|13
TGTGCCAGCAGCTCGGACACCCCCTACGAGCAGTACTTC
CASSSDTPYEQYF
>TRBJ1-2|.|TRBV4-3|TRBD1|18
TGCGCCAGCAGCCAAGGGCTCCACAGGGGCGTAGGTCCTTCCGGCTACACCTTC
CASSQGLHRGVGPSGYTF
>TRBJ1-2|few|TRBV5-1|.|16
TGCGCCAGCAGCCCTAAGGGGGAGTCCACTAACTATGGCTACACCTTC
CASSPKGESTNYGYTF
>TRBJ1-5|.|TRBV6-5|.|13
TGTGCCAGCAGTGTCGAGGGGGAACAGCCCCAGCATTTT
CASSVEGEQPQHF
>TRBJ1-3|.|TRBV6-5|.|14
TGTGCCAGCAGTGACAGGAACTCTGGAAACACCATATATTTT
CASSDRNSGNTIYF
>TRBJ1-5|.|TRBV5-5|.|15
TGTGCCAGCGTCGCAGAACTCGGGGGCAATCAGCCCCAGCATTTT
CASVAELGGNQPQHF
>TRBJ1-2|.|TRBV2|TRBD1|12
TGTGCCAGCAGAAGACAGGGGGGCGGCTACACCTTC
CASRRQGGGYTF
>TRBJ1-3|few|TRBV28|.|14
TGTGCCAGCAGAACTTCCCACGTAGGAAACACCATATATTTT
CASRTSHVGNTIYF
>TRBJ1-5|.|TRBV9|.|15
TGTGCCAGCAGCGTAGGGGAGGGTAGCAATCAGCCCCAGCATTTT
CASSVGEGSNQPQHF